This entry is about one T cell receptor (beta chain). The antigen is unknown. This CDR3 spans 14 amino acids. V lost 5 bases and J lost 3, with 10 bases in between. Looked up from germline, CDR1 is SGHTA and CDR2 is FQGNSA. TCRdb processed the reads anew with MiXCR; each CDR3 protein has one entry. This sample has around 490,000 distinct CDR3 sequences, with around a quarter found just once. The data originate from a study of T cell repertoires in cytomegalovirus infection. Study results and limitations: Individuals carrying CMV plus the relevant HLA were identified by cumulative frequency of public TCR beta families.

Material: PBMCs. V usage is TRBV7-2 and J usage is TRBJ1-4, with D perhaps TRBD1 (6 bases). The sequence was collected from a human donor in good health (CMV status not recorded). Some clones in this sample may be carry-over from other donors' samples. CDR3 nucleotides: TGTGCCAGCAGCGTCAGGGGCGCTAATGAAAAACTGTTTTTT. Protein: CASSVRGANEKLFF.